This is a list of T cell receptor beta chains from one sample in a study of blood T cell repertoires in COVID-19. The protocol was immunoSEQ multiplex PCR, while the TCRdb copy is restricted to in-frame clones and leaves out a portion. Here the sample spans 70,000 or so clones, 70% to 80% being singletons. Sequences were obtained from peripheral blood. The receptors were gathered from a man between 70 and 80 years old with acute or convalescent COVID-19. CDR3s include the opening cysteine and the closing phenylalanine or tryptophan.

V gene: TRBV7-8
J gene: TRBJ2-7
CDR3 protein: CASSPSGSSYEQYF

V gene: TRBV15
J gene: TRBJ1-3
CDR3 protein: CATSRGGIATNTIYF

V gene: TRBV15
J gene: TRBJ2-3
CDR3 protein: CATSRDRASGSPDTQYF

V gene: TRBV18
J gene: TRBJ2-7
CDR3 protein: CASSTRIAGGFYEQYF

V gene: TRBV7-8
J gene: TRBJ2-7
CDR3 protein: CASSITSGSSYEQYF

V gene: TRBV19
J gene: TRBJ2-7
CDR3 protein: CASSEQGAREQYF

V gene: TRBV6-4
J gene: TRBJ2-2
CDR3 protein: CASSDSGQGHTGELFF

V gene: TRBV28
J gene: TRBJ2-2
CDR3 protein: CASSLWAGADTGELFF

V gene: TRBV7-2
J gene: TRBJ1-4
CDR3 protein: CASKQGARNEKLFF

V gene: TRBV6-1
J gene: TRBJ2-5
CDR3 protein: CASSEVWELGGRRETQYF

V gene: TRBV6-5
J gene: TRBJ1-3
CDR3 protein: CASKAGPRNTIYF

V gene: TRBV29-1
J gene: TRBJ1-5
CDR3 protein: CSVGQLNQPQHF

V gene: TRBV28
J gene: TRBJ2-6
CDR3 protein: CASRSLAPSSGANVLTF

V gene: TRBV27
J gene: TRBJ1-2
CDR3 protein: CASSPQGGGYTF

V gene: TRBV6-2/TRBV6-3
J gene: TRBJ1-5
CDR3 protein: CASSYERTGGYSNQPQHF

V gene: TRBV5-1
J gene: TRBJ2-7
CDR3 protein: CASSSDWISVDEQYF

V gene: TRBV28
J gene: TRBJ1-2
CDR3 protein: CASSSQGLNYGYTF

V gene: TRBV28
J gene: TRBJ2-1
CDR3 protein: CASSGTGIGSYNEQFF

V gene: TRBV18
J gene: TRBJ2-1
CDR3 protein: CASSPRTSGDNEQFF

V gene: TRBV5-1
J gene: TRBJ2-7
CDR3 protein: CASSSTLAGYEQYF

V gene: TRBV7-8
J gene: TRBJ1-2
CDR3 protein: CASSLVAGASTF

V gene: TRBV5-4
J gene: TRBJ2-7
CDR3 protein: CASSLPLAGYEQYF

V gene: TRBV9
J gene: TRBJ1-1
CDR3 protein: CASSSDRANTEAFF

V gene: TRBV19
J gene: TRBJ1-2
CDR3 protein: CASSVSGQTNTF

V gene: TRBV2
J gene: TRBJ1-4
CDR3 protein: CAIQGQANEKLFF